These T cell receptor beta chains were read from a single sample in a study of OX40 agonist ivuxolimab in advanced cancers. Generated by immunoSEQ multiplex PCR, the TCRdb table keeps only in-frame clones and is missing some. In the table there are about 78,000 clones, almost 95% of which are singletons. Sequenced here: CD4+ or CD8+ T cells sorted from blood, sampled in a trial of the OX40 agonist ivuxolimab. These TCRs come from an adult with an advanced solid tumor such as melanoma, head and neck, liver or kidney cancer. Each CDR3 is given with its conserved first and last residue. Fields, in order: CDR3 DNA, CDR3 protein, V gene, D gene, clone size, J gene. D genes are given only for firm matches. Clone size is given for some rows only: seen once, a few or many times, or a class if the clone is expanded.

CDR3 DNA: TGTGCCAGCAGCCAGCCCCCCGGACAGGGAGGCGAGCAGTACTTC; CDR3 protein: CASSQPPGQGGEQYF; V gene: TRBV7-2; D gene: TRBD1; clone size: -; J gene: TRBJ2-7
CDR3 DNA: TGTGCCAGCCCTAGGGCGGCTAACACCGGGGAGCTGTTTTTT; CDR3 protein: CASPRAANTGELFF; V gene: TRBV28; D gene: -; clone size: -; J gene: TRBJ2-2
CDR3 DNA: TGTGCCAGCACCTTAGCGGGAGGCGTAAATGAGCAGTTCTTC; CDR3 protein: CASTLAGGVNEQFF; V gene: TRBV28; D gene: TRBD2; clone size: -; J gene: TRBJ2-1
CDR3 DNA: TGTGCCAGCACCCCCCGCAGGGGGAGGGAGACCCAGTACTTC; CDR3 protein: CASTPRRGRETQYF; V gene: TRBV2; D gene: -; clone size: -; J gene: TRBJ2-5
CDR3 DNA: TGTGCCATCAGTGAGCGGGGGTCTAGCGGGAGGGGGCAGTTCTTC; CDR3 protein: CAISERGSSGRGQFF; V gene: TRBV10-3; D gene: TRBD2; clone size: -; J gene: TRBJ2-1
CDR3 DNA: TGCGCCAGCAGTGAGGATCCGGGCGGGAGATCTAACTATGGCTACACCTTC; CDR3 protein: CASSEDPGGRSNYGYTF; V gene: TRBV10-2; D gene: -; clone size: -; J gene: TRBJ1-2
CDR3 DNA: TGCGCCAGCAGCTTGCTGAGGGCAACTAATGAAAAACTGTTTTTT; CDR3 protein: CASSLLRATNEKLFF; V gene: TRBV5-1; D gene: -; clone size: -; J gene: TRBJ1-4
CDR3 DNA: TGTGCCAGCAGCTCAGTATTGGATGAAAAACTGTTTTTT; CDR3 protein: CASSSVLDEKLFF; V gene: TRBV5-4; D gene: -; clone size: -; J gene: TRBJ1-4
CDR3 DNA: TGTGCCAGCAGCTCGACTAGCGGAGCTTCCACAGATACGCAGTATTTT; CDR3 protein: CASSSTSGASTDTQYF; V gene: TRBV7-9; D gene: TRBD2; clone size: -; J gene: TRBJ2-3
CDR3 DNA: TGTGCCAGCAGCTATCAACTAGCGGGACAAGGCACAGATACGCAGTATTTT; CDR3 protein: CASSYQLAGQGTDTQYF; V gene: TRBV5-4; D gene: TRBD2; clone size: -; J gene: TRBJ2-3
CDR3 DNA: TGTGCCAGCACAGACCCGTCCCTCGAGCAGTACTTC; CDR3 protein: CASTDPSLEQYF; V gene: TRBV6-5; D gene: -; clone size: few; J gene: TRBJ2-7
CDR3 DNA: TGTGCCAGCAGGAGACTAGCGGGAGGGCCGCAGAATGAGCAGTTCTTC; CDR3 protein: CASRRLAGGPQNEQFF; V gene: TRBV27; D gene: TRBD2; clone size: -; J gene: TRBJ2-1
CDR3 DNA: TGTGCCAGCAGTGAGAGGCAGGGGGCATACAATGAGCAGTTCTTC; CDR3 protein: CASSERQGAYNEQFF; V gene: TRBV6-1; D gene: TRBD1; clone size: -; J gene: TRBJ2-1
CDR3 DNA: TGTGCCAGCAGTTTTTTGGGCCCCCAGCGGGGCTACACCTTC; CDR3 protein: CASSFLGPQRGYTF; V gene: TRBV28; D gene: -; clone size: -; J gene: TRBJ1-2
CDR3 DNA: TGTGCCAGCAGGGGGGGGTTCACAGATACGCAGTATTTT; CDR3 protein: CASRGGFTDTQYF; V gene: TRBV6-5; D gene: TRBD2; clone size: -; J gene: TRBJ2-3
CDR3 DNA: TGTGCCAGCAGTTCGCTTACAGGGGAATGGGGCAATCAGCCCCAGCATTTT; CDR3 protein: CASSSLTGEWGNQPQHF; V gene: TRBV28; D gene: TRBD1; clone size: -; J gene: TRBJ1-5
CDR3 DNA: TGTGCCACCCGACTAGCGGGAGATACGCAGTATTTT; CDR3 protein: CATRLAGDTQYF; V gene: TRBV2; D gene: TRBD2; clone size: -; J gene: TRBJ2-3